This T cell receptor beta chain appears in the sequencing data of a study of blood T cell repertoires in COVID-19. Data came from immunoSEQ multiplex PCR; TCRdb stores just in-frame clones and leaves some out. The repertoire consists of just over 95,000 clones, with 82% occurring once and the leading ten covering around a sixth. Germline V gene lookup returns CDR1 SGHVS and CDR2 FNYEAQ. This CDR3 contains 14 residues. The V end was cut by 1 base, the J end by 6 bases, with 9 bases between. The V gene is TRBV7-6, the J gene TRBJ2-2; D unresolved. The sample consisted of peripheral blood. This TCR was recovered from a man older than 75 with acute or convalescent COVID-19. CDR3 sequence (DNA): TGTGCCAGCAGCTTAGGCCCCTATGCCGGGGAGCTGTTTTTT. Translating it yields CASSLGPYAGELFF.